This T cell receptor (beta chain) was documented in a study of control samples from healthy donors and cancer patients. Trimming pared 9 bases from V and 6 bases from J, leaving 23 bases between. Germline values: CDR1 LNHDA, CDR2 SQIVND (reference sequence). CDR3 size: 15 residues. This table comes from immunoSEQ multiplex PCR, and its TCRdb copy is limited to in-frame clones, with some not included. Here the sample spans approximately 190,000 clones, approximately 91% being singletons. The TCR was taken from a man under 40 in good health. This chain links TRBV19 with TRBJ1-2; no clear D. The sequencing input was blood. CDR3 sequence: CARRGRGEKGNGYTF. The CDR3, as DNA: TGTGCCAGGAGAGGTCGCGGGGAAAAAGGGAATGGCTACACCTTC. The full variable domain, rest sourced from reference TRBV19 and TRBJ1-2, is DGGITQSPKYLFRKEGQNVTLSCEQNLNHDAMYWYRQDPGQGLRLIYYSQIVNDFQKGDIAEGYSVSREKKESFPLTVTSAQKNPTAFYLCARRGRGEKGNGYTFGSGTRLTVV.